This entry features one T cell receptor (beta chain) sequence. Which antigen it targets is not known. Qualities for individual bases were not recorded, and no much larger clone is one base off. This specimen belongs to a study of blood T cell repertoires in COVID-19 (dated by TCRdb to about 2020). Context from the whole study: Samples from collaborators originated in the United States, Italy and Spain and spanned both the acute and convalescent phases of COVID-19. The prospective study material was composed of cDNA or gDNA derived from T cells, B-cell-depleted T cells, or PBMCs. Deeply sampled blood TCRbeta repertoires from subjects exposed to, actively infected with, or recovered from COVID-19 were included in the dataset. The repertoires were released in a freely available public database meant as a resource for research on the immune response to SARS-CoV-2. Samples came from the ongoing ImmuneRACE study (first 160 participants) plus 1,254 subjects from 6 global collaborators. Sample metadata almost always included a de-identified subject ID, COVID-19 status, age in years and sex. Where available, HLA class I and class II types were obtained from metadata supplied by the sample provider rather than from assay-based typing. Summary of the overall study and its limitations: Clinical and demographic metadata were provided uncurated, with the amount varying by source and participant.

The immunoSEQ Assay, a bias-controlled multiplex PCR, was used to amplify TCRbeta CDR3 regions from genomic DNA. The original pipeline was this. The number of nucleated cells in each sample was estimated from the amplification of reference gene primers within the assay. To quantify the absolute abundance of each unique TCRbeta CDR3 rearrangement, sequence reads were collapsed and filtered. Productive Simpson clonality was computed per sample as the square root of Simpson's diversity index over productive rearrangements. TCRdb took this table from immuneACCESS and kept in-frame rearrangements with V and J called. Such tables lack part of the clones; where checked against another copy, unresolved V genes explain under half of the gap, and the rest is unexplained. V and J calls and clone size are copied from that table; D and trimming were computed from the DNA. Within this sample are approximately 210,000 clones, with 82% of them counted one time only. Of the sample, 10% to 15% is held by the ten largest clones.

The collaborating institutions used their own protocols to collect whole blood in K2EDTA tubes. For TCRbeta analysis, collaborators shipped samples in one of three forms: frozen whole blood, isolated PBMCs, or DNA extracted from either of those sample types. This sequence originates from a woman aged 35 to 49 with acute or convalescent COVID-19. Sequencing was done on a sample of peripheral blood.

The CDR3 region: CATSRGDRVRQPQHF. The DNA reads as follows: TGTGCCACCAGCAGAGGGGACAGGGTGCGTCAGCCCCAGCATTTT. The chain links TRBV15 with TRBJ1-5, with 9 middle bases fitting TRBD1. The germline V end is reduced by 1 base and the J end by 6 bases; junction bases left unmatched: 4. The CDR3 starts with the cysteine, ends with the phenylalanine, and has 15 residues. Just CDR3 DNA is preserved here, 45 bases in frame from base 1. Based on the germline V gene (reference sequence), the CDR1 and CDR2 sequences are LNHNV and YYDKDF.